Each of the 28 T cell receptor beta chains below was sequenced from the same sample in a study of PD-L1 blockade in urothelial cancer. Time point specified: peripheral blood 6 weeks after treatment start. Assay: immunoSEQ multiplex PCR; the TCRdb copy retains only in-frame clones and omits some. The repertoire has tens of thousands of clones, under 95% of them found once; the top ten carry 5.5% to 8%. Specimen: PBMCs, collected around atezolizumab (anti-PD-L1) treatment. These receptors were collected from a man in his 70s with urothelial cancer.

This clone was found once. The chain recombines TRBV30 with TRBJ2-3; 9 bases map to TRBD2. The junction had 7 bases not matched to a gene; V was cut back by 4 bases and J by 5 bases. This CDR3 has 14 amino acids. The germline V gene encodes CDR1 GTSNPN and CDR2 SVGIG (reference sequence). CDR3 amino acids: CAWNGLAGLDTQYF. The CDR3 coding sequence is TGTGCCTGGAATGGTCTAGCGGGATTAGATACGCAGTATTTT.

The chain links TRBV9 to TRBJ2-3, with unresolved D. V lost 2 bases, J lost 4 bases, and 11 bases lay in between. The CDR3 sequence is 14 residues long. CDR1 is SGDLS, CDR2 YYNGEE, per germline. The CDR3 sequence is CASSVGPKPDTQYF. The CDR3 DNA sequence: TGTGCCAGCAGCGTGGGCCCAAAGCCAGATACGCAGTATTTT.

This CDR3 is CASSPPGTDTGELFF. In DNA, the CDR3 is TGTGCCAGCAGCCCCCCCGGGACAGACACCGGGGAGCTGTTTTTT. The chain is built from TRBV6-4 and TRBJ2-2, with 7 nucleotides matching TRBD1. V was clipped by 6 bases and J by 3 bases; unmatched bases: 7. The CDR3 loop spans 15 amino acids. Per the germline V gene, CDR1 is MRHNA and CDR2 is SNTAGT.

This clone was detected once. The V gene is TRBV7-2, the J gene TRBJ2-5; D may be TRBD2 (6 bases). V lost 5 bases and J 10 bases, leaving 17 bases between the germline ends. Germline CDR1 reads SGHTA; CDR2 reads FQGNSA. This CDR3 comprises 13 residues. The CDR3 bases are TGTGCCAGCAGCCCCGCCGGGGGTAGGGGCCAGTACTTC. Translation: CASSPAGGRGQYF.

The chain carries TRBV7-2 and TRBJ2-1; 9 nucleotides line up with TRBD2. The CDR3 contains 19 residues. Germline V gives CDR1 SGHTA, CDR2 FQGNSA. The trim removed 1 base at V and 4 bases at J, leaving 14 bases unmatched. CDR3 amino acids: CASSLGSLVLAGLYNEQFF. CDR3 nucleotide sequence: TGTGCCAGCAGCTTAGGATCCCTGGTCCTAGCGGGGCTTTACAATGAGCAGTTCTTC.

This clone was seen once. The V call is TRBV6-5, the J call TRBJ2-5, with a possible D match to TRBD1 (6 bases). Trimming cost V 6 bases and J 5 bases, with 16 bases left between them. Per germline, CDR1 MNHEY and CDR2 SVGAGI. The CDR3 has 14 residues. This CDR3 is CASRRDTLRETQYF. CDR3 DNA: TGTGCCAGCAGAAGGGACACCTTAAGGGAGACCCAGTACTTC.

V gene TRBV7-9 combines with J gene TRBJ1-1, with 8 positions matching TRBD1. The V gene end was trimmed by 1 base and the J gene end by 5 bases; junction bases not matched to a gene: 6. Germline V gene lookup returns CDR1 SEHNR and CDR2 FQNEAQ (reference sequence). CDR3 length: 15 amino acids. CDR3: CASSLEGQVGTEAFF. The CDR3 nucleotides read TGTGCCAGCAGCTTAGAGGGACAGGTGGGGACTGAAGCTTTCTTT.

The gene calls are TRBV5-1 and TRBJ2-5, with 9 nucleotides matching TRBD2. The CDR3 sequence is 16 residues long. The germline V gene has CDR1 SGHRS and CDR2 YFSETQ. V lost 4 bases, J lost 1 base, and 8 bases stayed unmatched. CDR3: CASSVGSSGAQETQYF. In DNA form, the CDR3 reads TGCGCCAGCAGCGTTGGTTCTAGCGGGGCCCAAGAGACCCAGTACTTC.

The rearrangement joins TRBV11-2 to TRBJ2-3; 9 bases match TRBD2. Germline V gene data show CDR1 as SGHAT and CDR2 as FQNNGV. The V and J ends lost 5 bases and 0 bases, in that order; junction bases with no gene match: 6. This CDR3 contains 16 residues. The CDR3 region has the DNA TGTGCCAGCAGCCCCCTAGCGGGACTGAGCACAGATACGCAGTATTTT. This translates into CASSPLAGLSTDTQYF.

As DNA, the CDR3 is TGCGCCAGCAGTGAATTTAGCTCGAAAGAGACCCAGTACTTC. As protein: CASSEFSSKETQYF. The chain couples TRBV10-1 to TRBJ2-5; D is ambiguous. Germline V lookup: CDR1 WNHNN, CDR2 SYGVQD (reference sequence). V lost 3 bases and J 3 bases, leaving 11 bases between the germline ends. This CDR3 region has 14 residues.

The gene calls are TRBV5-4 and TRBJ2-5; D might be TRBD2 (7 bases). The CDR3 is 15 amino acids. V was shortened by 6 bases and J by 5 bases, with 20 bases between the two germline ends. Germline V CDR1 and CDR2: SGHNT, YYREEE (reference sequence). The CDR3 DNA sequence: TGTGCCAGCACCTTCCTGGGGGGGGCGCGGGAGACCCAGTACTTC. Amino acids: CASTFLGGARETQYF. The whole variable domain, remainder taken from reference TRBV5-4 and TRBJ2-5, is ETGVTQSPTHLIKTRGQQVTLRCSSQSGHNTVSWYQQALGQGPQFIFQYYREEENGRGNFPPRFSGLQFPNYSSELNVNALELDDSALYLCASTFLGGARETQYFGPGTRLLVL.

The V and J genes are TRBV29-1 and TRBJ2-1; TRBD2 agrees at 11 bases. This CDR3 has 14 residues. In germline, CDR1 is SQVTM, CDR2 ANQGSEA. The J segment lost 5 bases and the V segment lost 1 base, leaving 1 base of the junction unmatched. The CDR3 region has the DNA TGCAGCGTTGAAGGACTAGCGGGACACAATGAGCAGTTCTTC. Protein product: CSVEGLAGHNEQFF.

J is TRBJ2-1 and V is TRBV28; a weak D match, TRBD2 (6 bases). CDR3 length equals 14 residues. Germline V gives CDR1 MDHEN, CDR2 SYDVKM. V lost 3 bases, J lost 8 bases, and 14 bases lay in between. CDR3 nucleotides: TGTGCCAGCAGTTTTAGCGGAAATAGGGATGAGCAGTTCTTC. This translates into CASSFSGNRDEQFF. Looking up the rest from reference TRBV28 and TRBJ2-1 gives the full variable domain: DVKVTQSSRYLVKRTGEKVFLECVQDMDHENMFWYRQDPGLGLRLIYFSYDVKMKEKGDIPEGYSVSREKKERFSLILESASTNQTSMYLCASSFSGNRDEQFFGPGTRLTVL.

This clone was recorded once. This chain links TRBV5-1 with TRBJ2-7, with 14 bases matching TRBD2. The CDR3 spans 15 residues. Germline values: CDR1 SGHRS, CDR2 YFSETQ. V shed 0 bases, J shed 5 bases, and the junction held 1 base outside the gene matches. The CDR3 DNA is TGCGCCAGCAGCTTGGGACTAGCGGGAGGGGACGAGCAGTACTTC. Amino acid sequence: CASSLGLAGGDEQYF.

The chain has TRBV19 and TRBJ2-3, with TRBD2 matching 13 bases. V lost 3 bases, J lost 3 bases, and 6 bases stayed unmatched. CDR3 length: 17 residues. Germline V gene lookup returns CDR1 LNHDA and CDR2 SQIVND (reference sequence). Here the CDR3 reads CASSIRLAGGRTDTQYF. The CDR3 region has the DNA TGTGCCAGTAGTATCAGACTAGCGGGAGGAAGAACAGATACGCAGTATTTT.

The V gene is TRBV6-1, the J gene TRBJ1-5; D is ambiguous. CDR3 size: 14 residues. V lost 1 base, J lost 7 bases, and 11 bases lay in between. Germline lookup yields CDR1 MNHNS and CDR2 SASEGT. As DNA, the CDR3 is TGTGCCAGCAGTGAAGTTGGCGGGAGACAGCCCCAGCATTTT. It yields the protein CASSEVGGRQPQHF.

This clone occurred once. The chain carries TRBV5-4 and TRBJ2-5, with D possibly matching TRBD1 (6 bases). V shed 3 bases and J shed 1 base, with 16 bases lying between them. This CDR3 region has 16 residues. Germline lookup yields CDR1 SGHNT and CDR2 YYREEE (reference sequence). CDR3 in amino acids: CASSSVQGLGQETQYF. The CDR3 bases are TGTGCCAGCAGCTCCGTACAGGGCCTAGGCCAAGAGACCCAGTACTTC.

The V and J genes are TRBV19 and TRBJ1-1, with TRBD1 matching over 9 bases. From germline, CDR1 is LNHDA and CDR2 SQIVND (reference sequence). Trimming at V came to 6 bases and at J to 1 base, leaving 9 bases not matched to a gene. This CDR3 region has 16 residues. CDR3 bases: TGTGCCAGTAGGATACAGGGGGCACCATCGAACACTGAAGCTTTCTTT. Protein: CASRIQGAPSNTEAFF.

The chain couples TRBV5-1 to TRBJ2-7, with 12 bases aligning to TRBD2. Trimming cost V 0 bases and J 4 bases; bases outside gene matches: 2. Germline lookup yields CDR1 SGHRS and CDR2 YFSETQ. This CDR3 has 15 amino acids. CDR3 protein: CASSLGTSGDYEQYF. The CDR3 nucleotides read TGCGCCAGCAGCTTGGGGACTAGCGGGGATTACGAGCAGTACTTC.

The chain combines TRBV19 with TRBJ1-2; 11 positions match TRBD1. The CDR3 extends over 15 amino acids. V was pared by 3 bases and J by 4 bases, with 4 bases of the junction left unmatched. In germline, CDR1 is LNHDA, CDR2 SQIVND (reference sequence). The CDR3: CASSMAGTGGYGYTF. DNA of the CDR3: TGTGCCAGTAGTATGGCCGGGACAGGGGGCTATGGCTACACCTTC.

The chain is built from TRBV11-2 and TRBJ2-5; no clear D. The length of the CDR3 is 15 residues. CDR1 is SGHAT and CDR2 is FQNNGV in the germline V gene. Trimming stripped 6 bases from V and 0 bases from J, with 14 bases between. CDR3 in DNA: TGTGCCAGCAGTTCCAGACACCCCAACCAAGAGACCCAGTACTTC. Its translation: CASSSRHPNQETQYF.

This clone occurred once. The genes are TRBV11-3 and TRBJ2-3; D gene uncertain. Germline CDR1 is SGHNT and CDR2 is YENEEA. The CDR3 runs 12 residues. V lost 8 bases and J 1 base, leaving 7 bases between the germline ends. The CDR3 sequence is CASSGRTDTQYF. The CDR3 DNA follows: TGTGCCAGCTCAGGTCGCACAGATACGCAGTATTTT. Full variable domain (missing parts from reference TRBV11-3 and TRBJ2-3): EAGVVQSPRYKIIEKKQPVAFWCNPISGHNTLYWYLQNLGQGPELLIRYENEEAVDDSQLPKDRFSAERLKGVDSTLKIQPAELGDSAVYLCASSGRTDTQYFGPGTRLTVL.

The chain links TRBV9 to TRBJ1-3; 9 nucleotides align to TRBD1. The CDR3 is made up of 15 amino acids. Germline assignment: CDR1 SGDLS and CDR2 YYNGEE. Trimming removed 4 bases from V and 4 bases from J; junction bases left unmatched: 6. CDR3 bases: TGTGCCAGCAGCTTACAGGGGGCGACGGGAAACACCATATATTTT. Protein sequence: CASSLQGATGNTIYF.

V gene TRBV5-1 combines with J gene TRBJ2-1; TRBD2 matches 9 bases. Trimming took 0 bases from V and 4 from J; bases not matched to a gene: 5. Germline CDR1 is SGHRS and CDR2 is YFSETQ. CDR3 length: 16 amino acids. Written as DNA, the CDR3 is TGCGCCAGCAGCTTGGCTCCAGCGGGGGGTTACAATGAGCAGTTCTTC. This translates into CASSLAPAGGYNEQFF.

The gene calls are TRBV27 and TRBJ2-4; 10 bases are shared with TRBD1. Germline V gene lookup returns CDR1 MNHEY and CDR2 SMNVEV (reference sequence). CDR3 length: 15 residues. The V and J ends lost 4 bases and 9 bases, in that order; junction bases with no gene match: 9. The CDR3 region has the DNA TGTGCCAGCAGTTCATCCGGGACAGGGGAGGGCATTCAGTACTTC. Its translation: CASSSSGTGEGIQYF.

The chain recombines TRBV28 with TRBJ2-7; possible D gene TRBD2, 5 bases. The V gene's germline CDR1 is MDHEN and CDR2 SYDVKM. The V and J ends lost 6 bases and 4 bases respectively, with 16 bases between them. The CDR3 extends over 14 amino acids. CDR3 DNA: TGTGCCAGCAGCTCGAGCGGAGCGAGATACGAGCAGTACTTC. It yields the protein CASSSSGARYEQYF.

The chain links TRBV6-1 to TRBJ2-1; 7 bases line up with TRBD2. The germline gives CDR1 MNHNS, CDR2 SASEGT. Trimming at V came to 5 bases and at J to 10 bases, leaving 8 bases not matched to a gene. The CDR3 extends over 13 amino acids. Here the CDR3 DNA reads TGTGCCAGCAGTACAAAGAGGGAGGGGGAGCAGTTCTTC. Protein product: CASSTKREGEQFF.

The V call is TRBV19, the J call TRBJ2-3, with D unclear. Trimming pared 6 bases from V and 0 bases from J, leaving 7 bases between. This CDR3 spans 13 amino acids. CDR1 is LNHDA and CDR2 is SQIVND in the germline V gene (reference sequence). The CDR3, as DNA: TGTGCCAGTAGCCCGACTAGCACAGATACGCAGTATTTT. Protein product: CASSPTSTDTQYF.